This TCR beta chain derives from a study of OX40 agonist ivuxolimab in advanced cancers. With regard to the full study: Ivuxolimab, which targeted the costimulatory receptor OX40 (CD134), was an agonistic, fully human IgG2 monoclonal antibody. In the dose-escalation cohort, 82.7% of patients were male, and the mean age was approximately 60 years, with a range of roughly 23 to 85. Intravenous ivuxolimab was administered to patients every 2 weeks at six dose levels: 0.01, 0.1, 0.3, 1.5, 3 and 10 mg/kg. Partial responses occurred in three dose-escalation patients: two with cutaneous melanoma and one with hepatocellular carcinoma. Among the 52 dose-escalation patients, roughly 20 had hepatocellular carcinoma, approximately 15 melanoma, 9 renal cell carcinoma and 9 head and neck cancer. The paper describes the monotherapy dose-escalation part (N = 52 patients) of the phase I trial of ivuxolimab. Patients were allowed to have had prior anti-PD-1, anti-PD-L1 or anti-CTLA-4 therapy, and roughly 40% of the dose-escalation patients had been treated with checkpoint inhibitors. The point of sequencing TCRbeta in the periphery was to test whether ivuxolimab changed TCR sequence diversity and drove clonal T-cell expansion.

Patients with autoimmune disease history or receiving systemic immunosuppression were excluded from the trial. Peripheral blood for TCR sequencing was drawn from every dose cohort at baseline, at cycle 4 day 1 and at cycle 7 day 1. The samples were taken from a phase I, first-in-human, multicenter, open-label dose-escalation trial of ivuxolimab. Adults with locally advanced or metastatic head and neck squamous cell, hepatocellular, melanoma or renal cell carcinoma were enrolled in the trial. Before TCR sequencing, CD4+ T cells and CD8+ T cells from peripheral blood were sorted into separate populations. The paper's findings and limits, for the study overall: After ivuxolimab, expanded clones were on average more numerous among CD8+ T cells than among CD4+ T cells. Low levels of normalized T-cell clonal expansion were also seen in some patients who did not respond. Antigen specificity was not determined for the clonally expanded peripheral T cells. Clonal expansion of both CD4+ and CD8+ blood T cells was observed from baseline to week 6 at doses 0.1 to 3.0 mg/kg. Partial responders in the 0.1-3.0 mg/kg groups had among the lowest normalized peripheral clonal expansion, especially among CD8+ T cells.

Regarding this clone: This clone's antigen is unknown. Base qualities are not at hand, and no much larger clone is one base apart.

The CDR3 runs 15 residues from the cysteine to the phenylalanine. Of all the DNA, just the CDR3 is kept, 45 bases in frame from base 1. In the germline V gene, CDR1 corresponds to SNHLY and CDR2 to FYNNEI. V is shortened by 5 bases, J by 4 bases, and the region joining them spans 15 bases. Genomic DNA was isolated from the sorted cells so that the TCRbeta CDR3 region could be sequenced. The immunoSEQ Assay was used for sequencing of TCRbeta CDR3 regions. In TCRdb, the immuneACCESS table is reduced to in-frame sequences with V and J assigned. These tables do not hold every clone; where another copy was compared, an unresolved V gene accounts for under half, and the others remain unexplained. The sample table records 70,000 to 75,000 clones; around 80% of these occur just once. In total, the top ten clones hold 4% to 6% of the sample.

This TCR was sampled from an adult with an advanced solid tumor such as melanoma, head and neck, liver or kidney cancer. The sequence joins TRBV2 to TRBJ2-1, and the D gene may be TRBD1, 6 bases matching. The material was CD4+ or CD8+ T cells sorted from blood, obtained in a trial of the OX40 agonist ivuxolimab. The sequenced DNA is TGTGCCAGCAGTCCGCAGGGGCATGAGTACAATGAGCAGTTCTTC. This encodes CASSPQGHEYNEQFF.